Listed here is a single TCR beta chain. What it binds is unknown. This record belongs to a study of cytomegalovirus exposure and HLA in healthy donors. Broader study findings: The presence/absence work took it that sequencing depth was about the same across donors. A missense DCLRE1C variant was associated with V- and J-gene trimming of TCR beta chains in a later analysis, and an independent cohort replicated the association. Prior analysis indicated that the majority of TCR beta V segments exhibited productivity approximately 90% or approximately 30% of the time.

Primers: 60 Vbeta forward and 13 Jbeta reverse. The data were produced by immunoSEQ multiplex PCR, yet TCRdb's version contains in-frame clones alone and is incomplete. The table includes 150,000 or so clones, about 83% detected once. V was clipped by 0 bases and J by 4 bases, with 13 bases between them. This CDR3 is 16 amino acids long. The germline V gene has CDR1 MNHNY and CDR2 SVGAGI (reference sequence). The clonotype comes from a woman between 40 and 50 years old in good health and CMV-seronegative. The chain couples TRBV6-6 to TRBJ2-1; D ambiguous. Sequencing was performed on PBMCs. The CDR3 protein is CASSYSRYRPYNEQFF. The CDR3, as DNA: TGTGCCAGCAGTTACTCGAGGTATAGGCCGTACAATGAGCAGTTCTTC.